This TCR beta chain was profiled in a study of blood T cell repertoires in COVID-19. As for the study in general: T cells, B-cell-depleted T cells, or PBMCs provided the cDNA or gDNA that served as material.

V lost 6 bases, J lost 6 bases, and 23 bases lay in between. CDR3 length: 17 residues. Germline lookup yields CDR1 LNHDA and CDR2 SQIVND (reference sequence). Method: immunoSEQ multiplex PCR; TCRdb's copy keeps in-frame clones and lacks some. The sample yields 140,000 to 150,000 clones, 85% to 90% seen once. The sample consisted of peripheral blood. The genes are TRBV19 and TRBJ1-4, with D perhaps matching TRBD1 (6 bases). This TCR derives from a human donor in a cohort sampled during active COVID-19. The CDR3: CASRLVTGTTVDEKLFF. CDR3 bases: TGTGCCAGTAGACTAGTAACAGGGACGACGGTTGATGAAAAACTGTTTTTT. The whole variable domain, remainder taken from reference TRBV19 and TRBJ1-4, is DGGITQSPKYLFRKEGQNVTLSCEQNLNHDAMYWYRQDPGQGLRLIYYSQIVNDFQKGDIAEGYSVSREKKESFPLTVTSAQKNPTAFYLCASRLVTGTTVDEKLFFGSGTQLSVL.